These T cell receptor beta chains were read from a single sample in a study of spatial heterogeneity in lung cancer. TCRdb passed the 5' RACE reads through MiXCR, listing each CDR3 protein once. The data show tens of thousands of distinct CDR3 sequences, around 8.9% seen once. The sequencing here drew on PBMCs, taken at follow-up. These receptors were obtained from a female donor with early-stage non-small cell lung cancer. The CDR3 runs from the conserved cysteine through the conserved F or W. The order of the fields is J gene, clone size, CDR3 length, D gene, V gene, CDR3 protein, CDR3 DNA. D genes are given only for firm matches. Clone size is shown for a subset of rows, as once, few, many or a class of expanded clone.

TRBJ2-2 | many | 15 | . | TRBV11-3 | CASSLGLSGRGELFF | TGTGCCAGCAGCTTAGGTCTGTCGGGACGCGGGGAGCTGTTTTTT
TRBJ2-5 | many | 17 | TRBD2 | TRBV7-2 | CASSLGLAGVEGETQYF | TGTGCCAGCAGCTTGGGGCTAGCGGGAGTTGAGGGGGAGACCCAGTACTTC
TRBJ1-1 | few | 12 | . | TRBV20-1 | CEPRAQNTEAFF | TGCGAACCCCGGGCCCAGAACACTGAAGCTTTCTTT
TRBJ1-5 | . | 13 | TRBD1 | TRBV6-1 | CAVQYRGDQPQHF | TGTGCCGTCCAGTACAGGGGGGATCAGCCCCAGCATTTT
TRBJ2-7 | . | 11 | . | TRBV29-1 | CSVDSSYEQYF | TGCAGCGTTGACAGCTCCTACGAGCAGTACTTC
TRBJ1-2 | many | 13 | TRBD1 | TRBV29-1 | CSVVGGIAYGYTF | TGCAGCGTGGTAGGGGGCATCGCCTACGGCTACACCTTC
TRBJ1-1 | few | 13 | TRBD1 | TRBV5-1 | CASSNGQAPEAFF | TGCGCCAGCAGCAACGGACAGGCACCTGAAGCTTTCTTT
TRBJ2-1 | . | 16 | . | TRBV14 | CASNRAGSLSYNEQFF | TGTGCCAGCAACCGTGCTGGGTCCCTCTCCTACAATGAGCAGTTCTTC
TRBJ2-1 | medium-sized | 11 | TRBD1 | TRBV7-8 | CASSLTGEQFF | TGTGCCAGCAGCTTGACAGGGGAGCAGTTCTTC
TRBJ2-7 | many | 14 | TRBD1 | TRBV5-4 | CASSSAGQGLKQYF | TGTGCCAGCAGCTCAGCGGGACAGGGTCTGAAGCAGTACTTC
TRBJ2-2 | few | 13 | . | TRBV11-2 | CASSLENTGELFF | TGTGCCAGCAGCCTAGAGAACACCGGGGAGCTGTTTTTT
TRBJ2-1 | few | 15 | TRBD1 | TRBV28 | CASTRGTGIYNEQFF | TGTGCCAGCACCCGAGGGACAGGAATCTACAATGAGCAGTTCTTC
TRBJ1-6 | . | 15 | . | TRBV6-5 | CASSYFDRLGEALHF | TGTGCCAGCAGTTACTTTGACAGGCTTGGGGAGGCCCTCCACTTT
TRBJ1-1 | many | 17 | TRBD1 | TRBV5-4 | CASSPTPGQGGWTEAFF | TGTGCCAGCAGCCCGACTCCGGGACAGGGGGGATGGACTGAAGCTTTCTTT
TRBJ2-2 | once | 17 | TRBD2 | TRBV5-1 | CASSLLAGGPNTGELFF | TGCGCCAGCAGCTTGCTAGCGGGAGGCCCGAACACCGGGGAGCTGTTTTTT
TRBJ2-3 | many | 17 | TRBD2 | TRBV10-1 | CASSEGPSGTSTDTQYF | TGCGCCAGCAGTGAAGGGCCTAGCGGGACTAGCACAGATACGCAGTATTTT
TRBJ2-2 | many | 13 | . | TRBV2 | CASQSTSAGELFF | TGTGCCAGTCAATCTACCTCGGCCGGGGAGCTGTTTTTT
TRBJ2-3 | many | 13 | TRBD2 | TRBV6-5 | CASREREEDTQYF | TGTGCCAGCAGAGAGCGGGAGGAAGATACGCAGTATTTT
TRBJ2-1 | few | 17 | TRBD2 | TRBV4-2 | CASSQALRASGRNEQFF | TGTGCCAGCAGCCAAGCTTTACGGGCTAGCGGGAGGAATGAGCAGTTCTTC
TRBJ2-3 | few | 13 | . | TRBV20-1 | CSASWTATDTQYF | TGCAGTGCTAGTTGGACAGCTACAGATACGCAGTATTTT
TRBJ2-7 | many | 14 | . | TRBV18 | CASSPREDSYEQYF | TGTGCCAGCTCACCCCGTGAAGACTCCTACGAGCAGTACTTC
TRBJ2-2 | many | 17 | . | TRBV19 | CASSIDVGAHRTGELFF | TGTGCCAGTAGTATAGATGTGGGAGCCCATCGGACCGGGGAGCTGTTTTTT